This T cell receptor (beta chain) was recovered during a study of blood T cell repertoires in COVID-19. On the study more broadly: PBMCs, B-cell-depleted T cells, or T cells provided the cDNA or gDNA that made up the material.

V was clipped by 2 bases and J by 6 bases, with 16 bases between them. The CDR3 loop spans 15 amino acids. In germline, CDR1 is MNHEY, CDR2 SVGAGI. In the source study's methods: Estimated nucleated cell counts came from reference gene primer amplification. The method was immunoSEQ multiplex PCR; TCRdb's version includes in-frame clones alone and lacks a portion of them. V and J calls and clone size are those listed in that table; D and trimming were worked out from the DNA. The top ten hold about 2% of the sample, which has some 330,000 clones, roughly 89% seen once. Those enrolled in Seattle joined during active infection and were followed longitudinally afterward.

The clonotype comes from a woman under 40 with COVID-19, enrolled during active disease. Sequenced sample: peripheral blood. J is TRBJ1-1 and V is TRBV6-5; D perhaps matches TRBD1 (6 bases). This CDR3 reads CASSYTTGLVSEAFF. DNA for the CDR3: TGTGCCAGCAGTTACACCACAGGGTTGGTATCTGAAGCTTTCTTT.